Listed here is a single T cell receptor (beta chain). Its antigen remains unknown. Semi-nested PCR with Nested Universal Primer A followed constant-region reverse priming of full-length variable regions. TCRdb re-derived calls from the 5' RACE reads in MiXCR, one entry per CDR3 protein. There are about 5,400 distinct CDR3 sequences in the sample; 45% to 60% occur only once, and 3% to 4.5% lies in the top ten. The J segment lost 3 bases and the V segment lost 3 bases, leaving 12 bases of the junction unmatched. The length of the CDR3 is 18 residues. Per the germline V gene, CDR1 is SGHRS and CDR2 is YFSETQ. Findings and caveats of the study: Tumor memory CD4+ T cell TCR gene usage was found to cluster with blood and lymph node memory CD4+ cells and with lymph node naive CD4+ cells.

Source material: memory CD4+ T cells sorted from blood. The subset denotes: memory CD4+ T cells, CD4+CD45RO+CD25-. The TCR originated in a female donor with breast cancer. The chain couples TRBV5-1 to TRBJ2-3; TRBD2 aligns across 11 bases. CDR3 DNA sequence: TGCGCCAGCAGCTCCTGGACTAGCGGGCCCACCGGGACAGATACGCAGTATTTT. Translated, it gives CASSSWTSGPTGTDTQYF.